These 32 T cell receptor beta chains share one sample of origin, sequenced in a study of CD8 T cells in Susac syndrome. A quantity of 0.5 to 1 ug RNA underwent reverse transcription using random hexamers. TCRdb analysed the immunoSEQ multiplex PCR reads with MiXCR anew, one entry per CDR3 protein. The sample includes 150,000 to 200,000 distinct CDR3 sequences, 90% to 95% seen only once; the top ten take 0.13% to 0.15%. Sequencing input: CD4+ T cells from PBMCs. The origin of the receptors is a human donor in good health.

The V gene is TRBV4-3, the J gene TRBJ1-4, with D possibly TRBD1 on 5 matching bases. V was shortened by 4 bases and J by 5 bases, with 14 bases between the two germline ends. The CDR3 extends over 15 amino acids. The germline gives CDR1 LGHNA, CDR2 YSLEER. The CDR3 nucleotides read TGCGCCAGCAGCCTCGAGCTGGGGGGGAATGAAAAACTGTTTTTT. This encodes CASSLELGGNEKLFF.

The J gene is TRBJ1-2, the V gene TRBV3-1, with no clear D. Germline V gives CDR1 LGHDT, CDR2 YNNKEL (reference sequence). The ends were cut back, 6 bases at V and 7 bases at J, with 12 bases in the middle. This CDR3 contains 12 residues. The CDR3 DNA reads TGTGCCAGCAGAGACCTAGATAGTGGCTACACCTTC. Translation: CASRDLDSGYTF.

The V call is TRBV15, the J call TRBJ1-6, with D hard to call. V gave up 5 bases and J gave up 3 bases, with 11 bases separating them. Germline values: CDR1 LNHNV, CDR2 YYDKDF (reference sequence). The CDR3 loop spans 15 amino acids. The DNA for the CDR3 is TGTGCCACCAGCGGAGGAAATCTCTATAATTCACCCCTCCACTTT. Translated: CATSGGNLYNSPLHF.

The J gene is TRBJ2-7, the V gene TRBV6-9; D unresolved. V was trimmed by 10 bases and J by 7 bases, leaving 14 bases between them. There are 11 residues in the CDR3. In germline, CDR1 is MNHGY, CDR2 SVAAGI. The CDR3 sequence: CANPGQDEQYF. CDR3 in DNA: TGTGCCAACCCGGGCCAGGATGAGCAGTACTTC.

The chain uses TRBV6-6 and TRBJ1-5, with unresolved D. V dropped 0 bases and J dropped 11 bases, with 14 bases sitting between them. The germline CDR1 and CDR2 sequences are MNHNY and SVGAGI (reference sequence). The CDR3 totals 14 residues. The CDR3 here is CASSYSSPPWAQHF. In DNA form, the CDR3 reads TGTGCCAGCAGTTACTCCAGCCCCCCTTGGGCCCAGCATTTT.

This clonotype is a singleton in its sample. The rearrangement uses TRBV20-1 and TRBJ2-2; the match to TRBD2 covers 10 bases. Germline CDR1 is DFQATT and CDR2 is SNEGSKA (reference sequence). The CDR3 contains 14 residues. V lost 5 bases to trimming and J lost 5 bases; unmatched junction nucleotides: 5. The CDR3 reads CSASLAGRTGELFF. CDR3 DNA sequence: TGCAGTGCTTCACTAGCGGGGAGAACCGGGGAGCTGTTTTTT.

The rearrangement uses TRBV15 and TRBJ1-2; D remains ambiguous. Looked up from germline, CDR1 is LNHNV and CDR2 is YYDKDF (reference sequence). The CDR3 totals 14 residues. V dropped 0 bases and J dropped 8 bases, with 13 bases sitting between them. CDR3 DNA sequence: TGTGCCACCAGCAGAGATATAGAGGGTTTGGGCTACACCTTC. Translating it yields CATSRDIEGLGYTF.

The chain links TRBV29-1 to TRBJ2-3; D not certain. This CDR3 has 13 residues. CDR1 is SQVTM, CDR2 ANQGSEA, per germline. V lost 4 bases, J lost 4 bases, and 12 bases lay in between. The CDR3 DNA sequence: TGCAGCGTTGTAGGACGGTTCTCAGATACGCAGTATTTT. This translates into CSVVGRFSDTQYF.

This clonotype is a singleton in its sample. V and J are TRBV5-1 and TRBJ1-1; D call uncertain. Per germline, CDR1 SGHRS and CDR2 YFSETQ. Trimming left V 4 bases short and J 0 bases short, with 10 bases between. This CDR3 contains 14 residues. The CDR3 spells CASSNGLMNTEAFF. CDR3 sequence (DNA): TGCGCCAGCAGCAACGGACTGATGAACACTGAAGCTTTCTTT. Full variable domain (missing parts from reference TRBV5-1 and TRBJ1-1): KAGVTQTPRYLIKTRGQQVTLSCSPISGHRSVSWYQQTPGQGLQFLFEYFSETQRNKGNFPGRFSGRQFSNSRSEMNVSTLELGDSALYLCASSNGLMNTEAFFGQGTRLTVV.

The genes are TRBV7-8 and TRBJ1-5, with D perhaps TRBD1 (5 bases). Germline-derived CDR1 and CDR2 are SGHVS and FQNEAQ. This CDR3 region has 15 residues. V was clipped by 1 base and J by 0 bases, with 7 bases between them. CDR3 nucleotide sequence: TGTGCCAGCAGCTTAGAGGGGTTTAGCAATCAGCCCCAGCATTTT. This codes for CASSLEGFSNQPQHF.

The V and J genes are TRBV20-1 and TRBJ1-2, with 9 bases lining up with TRBD1. With 0 bases clipped from V and 7 bases from J, the junction kept 9 bases outside the gene matches. Germline CDR1 is DFQATT and CDR2 is SNEGSKA (reference sequence). The CDR3 sequence is 15 residues long. CDR3 bases: TGCAGTGCTAGAGAGACGGGACAGGGCGGCATTGGCTACACCTTC. As protein: CSARETGQGGIGYTF.

The J gene is TRBJ1-2, the V gene TRBV12-3 or TRBV12-4, with TRBD1 as a possible D gene (5 bases). There are 13 residues in the CDR3. V lost 5 bases and J lost 8, with 15 bases in between. The CDR3 region has the DNA TGTGCCAGCAGTCGCCCGGGACTCGGGGGCTACACCTTC. It yields the protein CASSRPGLGGYTF.

This clonotype was detected only once. The chain couples TRBV14 to TRBJ2-1, with TRBD2 identical over 9 bases. The CDR3 extends over 17 amino acids. V trimming: 2 bases; J trimming: 8 bases; junction bases outside the gene matches: 13. Germline assignment: CDR1 SGHDN and CDR2 FVKESK. The CDR3 sequence: CASSQLSGGTLSYEQFF. For the CDR3, the DNA is TGTGCCAGCAGCCAATTAAGCGGGGGGACCCTCTCCTATGAGCAGTTCTTC.

The chain uses TRBV14 and TRBJ1-2; D unresolved. The CDR3 length is 16 residues. The germline V gene encodes CDR1 SGHDN and CDR2 FVKESK. Deletions cut 4 bases from V and 8 bases from J, with 23 bases between. CDR3 sequence reads: CASSPILITRQGGYTF. CDR3 sequence (DNA): TGTGCCAGCAGCCCAATACTGATTACACGGCAAGGCGGCTACACCTTC.

The chain couples TRBV23-1 to TRBJ2-3; no firm D call. TRBV23-1 is labeled an ORF, and its function is uncertain. This CDR3 is 13 amino acids long. V dropped 1 base and J dropped 8 bases, with 10 bases sitting between them. CDR3 region: CASSQCWSPTQYF. CDR3 DNA sequence: TGCGCCAGCAGTCAATGCTGGTCGCCTACGCAGTATTTT.

V and J are TRBV2 and TRBJ2-1; 8 bases line up with TRBD1. V gave up 10 bases and J gave up 5 bases; unmatched junction bases: 7. This CDR3 region has 13 residues. Germline V CDR1 and CDR2: SNHLY, FYNNEI. The CDR3 DNA reads TGTGCCACCCTTGGACAGGGTAACAATGAGCAGTTCTTC. Translated, it gives CATLGQGNNEQFF.

V gene TRBV9 combines with J gene TRBJ1-3, with D possibly matching TRBD1 (6 bases). CDR3 length: 16 residues. In germline, CDR1 is SGDLS, CDR2 YYNGEE. V lost 3 bases and J lost 1, with 14 bases in between. The CDR3 nucleotides are TGTGCCAGCAGCGCCATTACAGGGTTTTCTGGAAACACCATATATTTT. Its protein is CASSAITGFSGNTIYF.

This chain links TRBV2 with TRBJ2-5, with D hard to call. With 7 bases removed from V and 8 bases from J, the gap between germline ends came to 14 bases. Germline CDR1 is SNHLY and CDR2 is FYNNEI. The CDR3 is made up of 12 amino acids. CDR3 loop: CASMPPLGTQYF. CDR3 coding DNA: TGTGCCAGCATGCCCCCGTTAGGAACCCAGTACTTC.

This clonotype showed up just once. The CDR3 loop is CSVVTPGVGGYTF. The CDR3 DNA sequence: TGCAGCGTTGTAACACCAGGGGTAGGTGGCTACACCTTC. The chain is built from TRBV29-1 and TRBJ1-2; D might be TRBD1 (6 bases). Between the trimmed V and J ends, which lost 4 bases and 7 bases, there was a span of 16 bases. The germline gives CDR1 SQVTM, CDR2 ANQGSEA. This CDR3 has 13 amino acids.

The CDR3 here is CASSYSPVASGHNEQFF. The DNA for the CDR3 is TGTGCCAGCAGTTACTCTCCCGTGGCTAGCGGGCACAATGAGCAGTTCTTC. The genes are TRBV6-5 and TRBJ2-1, with 8 bases lining up with TRBD2. CDR1 and CDR2 from the germline V gene are MNHEY and SVGAGI. V shed 0 bases, J shed 5 bases, and the junction held 9 bases outside the gene matches. The CDR3 covers 17 residues.

The V gene is TRBV3-1, the J gene TRBJ2-7; D is unclear. The germline V gene has CDR1 LGHDT and CDR2 YNNKEL (reference sequence). CDR3 size: 12 residues. Trimming took off 0 bases at V and 6 bases at J, with 6 bases between the two ends. CDR3 DNA sequence: TGTGCCAGCAGCCAAGAACGGAGCGAGCAGTACTTC. It translates to CASSQERSEQYF.

V gene TRBV6-5 combines with J gene TRBJ2-3, with no clear D. Germline V lookup: CDR1 MNHEY, CDR2 SVGAGI. The V gene lost 3 bases and the J gene lost 0 bases, with 10 bases spanning the gap. The CDR3 is 15 residues long. The CDR3 region is CASSYSLGSTDTQYF. The CDR3 coding sequence is TGTGCCAGCAGTTATAGTCTTGGTAGCACAGATACGCAGTATTTT.

This chain uses TRBV24-1 with TRBJ2-1; 14 bases match TRBD2. The CDR3 runs 17 residues. Trimming removed 4 bases from V and 4 bases from J; junction bases left unmatched: 5. CDR1 and CDR2 (germline): KGHDR, SFDVKD. This chain's CDR3 is CATSDSRTSGGYNEQFF. The DNA for the CDR3 is TGTGCCACCAGTGACTCGCGGACTAGCGGGGGGTACAATGAGCAGTTCTTC.

This chain connects TRBV9 to TRBJ1-6; a possible D gene is TRBD1 (5 bases). The CDR3 length is 14 residues. V lost 4 bases and J lost 7, with 12 bases in between. Germline assignment: CDR1 SGDLS and CDR2 YYNGEE. CDR3 loop: CASSPTGTNSPLHF. Here the CDR3 DNA reads TGTGCCAGCAGCCCCACAGGTACCAATTCACCCCTCCACTTT. The full variable domain, its missing parts supplied by reference TRBV9 and TRBJ1-6, is DSGVTQTPKHLITATGQRVTLRCSPRSGDLSVYWYQQSLDQGLQFLIQYYNGEERAKGNILERFSAQQFPDLHSELNLSSLELGDSALYFCASSPTGTNSPLHFGNGTRLTVT.

The chain combines TRBV3-1 with TRBJ2-1; TRBD2 matches 10 bases. The V and J ends lost 1 base and 7 bases, in that order; junction bases with no gene match: 1. Germline loops: CDR1 LGHDT, CDR2 YNNKEL (reference sequence). This CDR3 comprises 14 residues. The DNA of the CDR3 is TGTGCCAGCAGCCAAGTACTAGCGGGGAATGAGCAGTTCTTC. This sequence encodes CASSQVLAGNEQFF.

This chain connects TRBV2 to TRBJ2-1; 13 nucleotides match TRBD2. J lost 8 bases, V lost 6 bases, and 7 bases had no gene match. Germline V CDR1 and CDR2: SNHLY, FYNNEI. This CDR3 comprises 15 residues. Written as DNA, the CDR3 is TGTGCCAGCAGGGAACAGGGACTAGCGGGGCATGAGCAGTTCTTC. It translates to CASREQGLAGHEQFF.

The chain employs TRBV7-6 and TRBJ2-7; perhaps D is TRBD1 or TRBD2 (5 bases each). The CDR3 is 13 amino acids. V lost 5 bases and J 5 bases, leaving 13 bases between the germline ends. CDR1 and CDR2 from the germline V gene are SGHVS and FNYEAQ. This CDR3 is CASSPLVGDEQYF. Written as DNA, the CDR3 is TGTGCCAGCAGCCCCTTGGTGGGGGACGAGCAGTACTTC.

This CDR3 is CSARYGRNQETQYF. CDR3 nucleotide sequence: TGCAGTGCTAGGTACGGACGGAACCAAGAGACCCAGTACTTC. The V and J genes are TRBV20-1 and TRBJ2-5, with no clear D. This CDR3 region has 14 residues. V lost 3 bases, J lost 0 bases, and 11 bases lay in between. CDR1 and CDR2 from the germline V gene are DFQATT and SNEGSKA (reference sequence).

The chain combines TRBV3-1 with TRBJ1-1; D is uncertain. The CDR3 consists of 14 residues. Deletions cut 1 base from V and 0 bases from J, with 6 bases between. CDR1 is LGHDT, CDR2 YNNKEL, per germline (reference sequence). CDR3: CASSQAAMNTEAFF. Written as DNA, the CDR3 is TGTGCCAGCAGCCAAGCAGCTATGAACACTGAAGCTTTCTTT.

The chain joins TRBV20-1 to TRBJ2-3; D uncertain. Germline V gene lookup returns CDR1 DFQATT and CDR2 SNEGSKA (reference sequence). V gave up 6 bases and J gave up 3 bases, with 16 bases separating them. The CDR3 length is 14 residues. The CDR3 DNA is TGCAGTGCCCCCACTCCCGGGCGGACAGATACGCAGTATTTT. It specifies CSAPTPGRTDTQYF.

The V gene is TRBV12-3 or TRBV12-4, the J gene TRBJ2-7; D is uncertain. There are 12 residues in the CDR3. Trimming took off 5 bases at V and 6 bases at J, with 11 bases between the two ends. CDR3 region: CASSPRSSEQYF. CDR3 in DNA: TGTGCCAGCAGTCCGAGGAGCAGCGAGCAGTACTTC.

The genes are TRBV7-9 and TRBJ1-2; the D is unclear. V lost 5 bases, J lost 0 bases, and 13 bases lay in between. The CDR3 runs 15 residues. From germline, CDR1 is SEHNR and CDR2 FQNEAQ (reference sequence). CDR3 nucleotides: TGTGCCAGCAGCGACCAGCCGCTATCTAACTATGGCTACACCTTC. It is translated as CASSDQPLSNYGYTF. Variable domain in full (rest from reference TRBV7-9 and TRBJ1-2): DTGVSQNPRHKITKRGQNVTFRCDPISEHNRLYWYRQTLGQGPEFLTYFQNEAQLEKSRLLSDRFSAERPKGSFSTLEIQRTEQGDSAMYLCASSDQPLSNYGYTFGSGTRLTVV.